This is a list of T cell receptor beta chains from one sample in a study of T cells after yellow fever vaccination. TCRdb used MiXCR to reprocess the 5' RACE reads, holding one entry per CDR3 protein. The sample yields approximately 170,000 distinct CDR3 sequences, roughly 11% seen once. The sequences come from CD8+ T cells sorted from PBMCs, collected 15 days after the yellow fever booster vaccination. These receptors were obtained from a young man who received the YFV17D yellow fever vaccine. The CDR3 runs from the conserved cysteine through the conserved F or W. Fields, in order: clone size, V gene, J gene, CDR3 length, D gene, CDR3 DNA, CDR3 protein. The D gene is left open where the match is weak. Where a row states a size, it is once, few, many or the class of an expanded clone; other rows omit it.

few,TRBV13,TRBJ2-3,14,NA,TGTGCCAGCAGCTCCCGACAGAGGACAGATACGCAGTATTTT,CASSSRQRTDTQYF
NA,TRBV14,TRBJ1-2,17,NA,TGTGCCAGCAGCCAAGACTCTATCAGGGATCGGAGGAATGGCTACACCTTC,CASSQDSIRDRRNGYTF
NA,TRBV4-3,TRBJ2-7,16,NA,TGCGCCAGCAGCCAAGAACACCGGGCCCCTCCCGTTCGGCAGTACTTC,CASSQEHRAPPVRQYF
few,TRBV7-9,TRBJ2-5,16,TRBD2,TGTGCCAGCAGGAAACTCTTCGGGGAGGGCCAAGAGACCCAGTACTTC,CASRKLFGEGQETQYF
NA,TRBV7-2,TRBJ1-1,16,NA,TGTGCCAGCAGCTTAATGAGGGGGATACGGAACACTGAAGCTTTCTTT,CASSLMRGIRNTEAFF
NA,TRBV2,TRBJ1-1,15,NA,TGTGCCAGCTCTCGTGTCAGGGGCGCGAACACTGAAGCTTTCTTT,CASSRVRGANTEAFF
few,TRBV7-2,TRBJ1-1,13,NA,TGTGCCAGCAGCGTCAATTCAGGGACTAAAGCTTTCTTT,CASSVNSGTKAFF
many,TRBV6-5,TRBJ2-7,16,NA,TGTGCCAGCAAGCCGAGCGTACTTACGTTAACCTACGAGCAGTACTTC,CASKPSVLTLTYEQYF
few,TRBV2,TRBJ2-2,14,NA,TGTGCCAGCAGTGGCACTCTTTACGCCGGGGAGCTGTTTTTT,CASSGTLYAGELFF
many,TRBV9,TRBJ2-5,15,TRBD2,TGTGCCAGCAGCGTAGGGACTAGCGATAAAGAGACCCAGTACTTC,CASSVGTSDKETQYF
few,TRBV7-2,TRBJ2-1,15,TRBD2,TGTGCCAGCAGCTCGGGAGCTGGGGGGGTTCTGGAGCAGTTCTTC,CASSSGAGGVLEQFF
NA,TRBV10-3,TRBJ2-7,15,TRBD2,TGTGCCACCGCCGGGACTAGCGGGGGAACCTACGAGCAGTACTTC,CATAGTSGGTYEQYF